This T cell receptor beta chain appears in the sequencing data of a study of shared clonotypes between healthy human individuals. V dropped 11 bases and J dropped 3 bases, with 13 bases sitting between them. The CDR3 length is 13 residues. Per the germline V gene, CDR1 is MDHEN and CDR2 is SYDVKM. General study results and limits: Only a few donors were included, so the genetic and exposure-history diversity represented was limited.

Clones were sequenced by immunoSEQ multiplex PCR, and TCRdb holds only the in-frame ones, with some missing. The sample has more than 900,000 clones, 70% to 80% seen once. A remark on this clone: Its antigen is still unknown.

This chain joins TRBV28 and TRBJ2-2, with D possibly called TRBD1 or TRBD2 (6 bases each). What was sequenced was memory CD4+ T cells from PBMCs. Subset indicated: CD45RA-negative fraction. The TCR was taken from a young man in good health. Some clones in this sample may be carry-over from other donors' samples. CDR3 bases: TGTGCCTCAAAGGGGGACTACACCGGGGAGCTGTTTTTT. This codes for CASKGDYTGELFF.